This T cell receptor (beta chain) was sequenced for a study of shared clonotypes between healthy human individuals. Study findings and constraints: Researchers sampled blood only, noting tissue repertoires likely differ.

Per the germline V gene, CDR1 is MNHEY and CDR2 is SMNVEV (reference sequence). The CDR3 is 18 amino acids. V lost 5 bases to trimming and J lost 3 bases; unmatched junction nucleotides: 11. This clone is a singleton in its sample. Its antigen is not identified. Sequencing used immunoSEQ multiplex PCR; TCRdb keeps in-frame clones, though not all of them. The data show about 1.5 million clones, approximately 98% seen once. The chain joins TRBV27 to TRBJ2-3; 13 nucleotides line up with TRBD2. The sequence derives from a man aged 25 to 40 in good health. Sequences were obtained from naive CD4+ T cells sorted from blood. Subset described: CD45RA+ positively selected. This CDR3 reads CASSLRRTSGRVTDTQYF. The CDR3 bases are TGTGCCAGCAGTCTTCGACGGACTAGCGGGAGAGTGACAGATACGCAGTATTTT.